The 11 T cell receptor beta chains below all came from one sample that was sequenced in a study of blood T cells in healthy people across ages. The second PCR ran roughly 6 to 11 cycles with a sample-barcoded 5' primer and J-beta primers. MiXCR was run by TCRdb on the 5' RACE reads, yielding one entry per CDR3 protein. The repertoire holds over 550,000 distinct CDR3 sequences, with 25% to 30% as singletons. The specimen sequenced was blood. These receptors originate from a woman older than 75 in good health.

The chain has TRBV20-1 and TRBJ2-4; D is possibly TRBD2 (6 bases). Deletions cut 2 bases from V and 6 bases from J, with 8 bases between. Germline V gene sequence: CDR1 DFQATT, CDR2 SNEGSKA (reference sequence). This CDR3 is built from 12 residues. CDR3 residues: CSARHGGNIQYF. The CDR3 DNA reads as TGCAGTGCTAGACACGGGGGAAACATTCAGTACTTC.

The rearrangement uses TRBV20-1 and TRBJ2-3, with 13 bases aligning to TRBD2. CDR3 length: 17 residues. Germline loops: CDR1 DFQATT, CDR2 SNEGSKA (reference sequence). J gave up 3 bases and V 3 bases, and 9 bases lay outside the gene matches. CDR3 sequence reads: CSASALPTSGGTDTQYF. For the CDR3, the DNA is TGCAGTGCTAGCGCCCTACCGACTAGCGGGGGGACAGATACGCAGTATTTT.

The sample holds many counts of this clonotype. The chain recombines TRBV5-4 with TRBJ2-3; D uncertain. Trimming removed 0 bases from V and 7 bases from J, with 18 bases in between. The CDR3 covers 16 residues. CDR1 and CDR2 from the germline V gene are SGHNT and YYREEE (reference sequence). Here the CDR3 reads CASSLDGISQSHTQYF. The CDR3 nucleotides are TGTGCCAGCAGCTTGGATGGCATATCACAGAGTCATACGCAGTATTTT.

Turning to this clonotype: Given a much more abundant clone one base away, this may be a read error. This chain links TRBV10-3 with TRBJ1-2; possible D gene TRBD1, 6 bases. The CDR3 consists of 15 residues. In germline, CDR1 is ENHRY, CDR2 SYGVKD. CDR3 amino acids: CAISEKTGQPYDYTF. The CDR3, as DNA: TGTGCCATCAGTGAGAAAACCGGACAGCCCTATGACTACACCTTC.

This clonotype showed up many times. This sequence may be a read error, since a much larger clone differs from it by one base. The genes are TRBV29-1 and TRBJ2-7; 11 positions agree with TRBD1. The CDR3 runs to 14 residues. CDR1 is SQVTM, CDR2 ANQGSEA, per germline. The V gene end was trimmed by 6 bases and the J gene end by 3 bases; junction bases not matched to a gene: 7. The DNA of the CDR3 is TGCAGCGTCAAAAGGGGACAGGGGGACTACGAGCAGTACTTC. This codes for CSVKRGQGDYEQYF.

The CDR3, as DNA: TGTGCCAGCAGTTTATTAAAAGGGTCCCTCTCTGGAAACACCATATATTTT. Its protein product is CASSLLKGSLSGNTIYF. The chain joins TRBV28 to TRBJ1-3; D gene unclear. The CDR3 totals 17 residues. The V end was cut by 1 base, the J end by 0 bases, with 13 bases between. In germline, CDR1 is MDHEN, CDR2 SYDVKM.

Points on this clonotype: A clone one base away is much larger, so this may be a read error. This chain uses TRBV19 with TRBJ2-1; weak D call: TRBD2 (7 bases). Trimming pared 3 bases from V and 10 bases from J, leaving 19 bases between. The CDR3 extends over 15 amino acids. Germline V CDR1 and CDR2: LNHDA, SQIVND (reference sequence). The CDR3 spells CASSIILGGPYEQFF. CDR3 bases: TGTGCCAGTAGTATTATTCTCGGGGGGCCTTACGAGCAGTTCTTC.

This clonotype was observed a handful of times. One end of the junction varies from germline; a read error may be responsible. V and J are TRBV7-7 and TRBJ2-2; the match to TRBD1 covers 7 bases. Per the germline V gene, CDR1 is SSHAT and CDR2 is FNYEAQ (reference sequence). This CDR3 is 16 amino acids long. DNA of the CDR3: TGTGCTAGCAGCTTAAGGACAGGAGGCGACACCGGGGAGCTGTTTTTT. Its protein is CASSLRTGGDTGELFF.

To note about this clonotype: A much larger clone lies a single base off, so this may be a read error. This CDR3 reads CASSQEGTVMDTEAFF. In DNA form, the CDR3 reads TGTGCCAGCAGCCAAGAAGGGACAGTAATGGACACTGAAGCTTTCTTT. The chain combines TRBV4-2 with TRBJ1-1; 7 nucleotides match TRBD1. Unmatched junction bases numbered 7, after V lost 0 bases and J lost 3 bases. This CDR3 contains 16 residues. Germline V gene lookup returns CDR1 LGHNA and CDR2 YNFKEQ.

This rearrangement joins TRBV20-1 to TRBJ2-1; TRBD2 matches 13 bases. V was clipped by 3 bases and J by 8 bases; unmatched bases: 4. CDR3 length equals 14 residues. Germline CDR1 and CDR2: DFQATT and SNEGSKA (reference sequence). The CDR3 sequence: CSARGTSGNYEQFF. In DNA form, the CDR3 reads TGCAGTGCTAGGGGGACTAGCGGGAACTATGAGCAGTTCTTC.

Notes on this clonotype: One junction end does not reproduce the germline sequence, and a read error may be involved. The V and J genes are TRBV19 and TRBJ2-7; TRBD2 aligns across 14 bases. This CDR3 has 19 residues. From germline, CDR1 is LNHDA and CDR2 SQIVND (reference sequence). CDR3: CVSSITGTSGGSSSYEQYF. In DNA form, the CDR3 reads TGTGTCAGTAGTATCACCGGGACTAGCGGGGGTTCCAGCTCCTACGAGCAGTACTTC.